This entry lists 17 T cell receptor beta chains sequenced from one sample in a study of long-term antiretroviral therapy in people with HIV. They ran version v3.0 of the immunoSEQ assay at survey level. Method: immunoSEQ multiplex PCR; TCRdb's copy keeps in-frame clones and lacks some. The sample yields roughly 38,000 clones, about 80% seen once. The sequencing here drew on unsorted PBMCs, taken 3.4 years after starting antiretroviral therapy. These receptors were obtained from a young man with HIV.

This sequence joins TRBV7-6 and TRBJ2-1; no reliable D call. Germline CDR1 reads SGHVS; CDR2 reads FNYEAQ. V was shortened by 4 bases and J by 6 bases, with 10 bases between the two germline ends. The CDR3 contains 13 residues. The CDR3 spells CASSSDLSNEQFF. Here the CDR3 DNA reads TGTGCCAGCAGCTCCGACCTTAGCAATGAGCAGTTCTTC.

The V gene is TRBV30, the J gene TRBJ1-5, with D maybe TRBD1 (5 bases). CDR3 size: 16 residues. With 1 base removed from V and 3 bases from J, the gap between germline ends came to 16 bases. Germline V gene data show CDR1 as GTSNPN and CDR2 as SVGIG (reference sequence). The CDR3, as DNA: TGTGCCTGGAGTGGGGACGGAGACTTATCCAATCAGCCCCAGCATTTT. This codes for CAWSGDGDLSNQPQHF.

This clone was detected a few times. The chain uses TRBV4-2 and TRBJ2-7; 8 bases align to TRBD2. CDR3 size: 15 residues. Trimming removed 2 bases from V and 3 bases from J; junction bases left unmatched: 6. The germline V gene encodes CDR1 LGHNA and CDR2 YNFKEQ. In DNA, the CDR3 is TGTGCCAGCAGCCAATCCGCGGGAGGACTCTACGAGCAGTACTTC. Protein product: CASSQSAGGLYEQYF.

The V and J genes are TRBV29-1 and TRBJ1-1; D is unresolved. The germline V and J ends were trimmed by 5 bases and 5 bases, with 12 bases remaining between them. This CDR3 has 12 residues. Germline-derived CDR1 and CDR2 are SQVTM and ANQGSEA. CDR3 nucleotides: TGCAGCGTTCCTGGACGAGGAACTGAAGCTTTCTTT. Encoded protein: CSVPGRGTEAFF. Filled out from reference TRBV29-1 and TRBJ1-1, the complete variable domain reads SAVISQKPSRDICQRGTSLTIQCQVDSQVTMMFWYRQQPGQSLTLIATANQGSEATYESGFVIDKFPISRPNLTFSTLTVSNMSPEDSSIYLCSVPGRGTEAFFGQGTRLTVV.

This clone was recorded a few times. This sequence joins TRBV29-1 and TRBJ1-5, with 9 bases that match TRBD1. V lost 6 bases to trimming and J lost 0 bases; unmatched junction nucleotides: 6. The CDR3 loop spans 15 amino acids. Germline V gene data show CDR1 as SQVTM and CDR2 as ANQGSEA. The CDR3 DNA reads TGCAGCGTCCAGACGGGACAGGGTAGCAATCAGCCCCAGCATTTT. Translated: CSVQTGQGSNQPQHF.

This clone was detected a few times. V and J are TRBV7-3 and TRBJ1-5; 8 positions agree with TRBD1. CDR3 length equals 13 residues. V trimming: 5 bases; J trimming: 9 bases; junction bases outside the gene matches: 6. The V gene's germline CDR1 is SGHTA and CDR2 FQGTGA. CDR3 DNA: TGTGCCAGCAGCCTAGGACAGGGATGGCCCCAGCATTTT. Its protein is CASSLGQGWPQHF.

The chain employs TRBV28 and TRBJ2-7, with D perhaps TRBD1 or TRBD2 (6 bases each). The germline V and J ends were trimmed by 5 bases and 3 bases, with 23 bases remaining between them. There are 17 residues in the CDR3. Germline CDR1 is MDHEN and CDR2 is SYDVKM. The chain's CDR3 is CASSTGLSGGAIYEQYF. In DNA form, the CDR3 reads TGTGCCAGCAGTACCGGCCTTTCCGGGGGCGCGATCTACGAGCAGTACTTC.

The chain recombines TRBV19 with TRBJ2-1; D is unclear. The germline V and J ends were trimmed by 1 base and 9 bases, with 16 bases remaining between them. The CDR3 is made up of 15 amino acids. Germline loops: CDR1 LNHDA, CDR2 SQIVND (reference sequence). The CDR3 protein is CASSIGQIESGEQFF. The CDR3 nucleotides are TGTGCCAGTAGTATAGGGCAGATTGAAAGTGGTGAGCAGTTCTTC.

J is TRBJ1-3 and V is TRBV28; weak D call: TRBD1 (6 bases). Germline V lookup: CDR1 MDHEN, CDR2 SYDVKM. The CDR3 totals 14 residues. V was trimmed by 5 bases and J by 3 bases, leaving 11 bases between them. DNA of the CDR3: TGTGCCAGCAGTGTACAGGGTGGTGGAAACACCATATATTTT. It specifies CASSVQGGGNTIYF.

This chain uses TRBV7-9 with TRBJ2-7, with TRBD2 identical over 9 bases. V lost 6 bases to trimming and J lost 7 bases; unmatched junction nucleotides: 13. This CDR3 region has 15 residues. Per the germline V gene, CDR1 is SEHNR and CDR2 is FQNEAQ (reference sequence). In DNA, the CDR3 is TGTGCCAGCAGTCGTAGAGCGGGAGGTGAGGGAGAGCAGTACTTC. This translates into CASSRRAGGEGEQYF.

The table lists this clone with a few counts. The chain uses TRBV28 and TRBJ1-5, with D possibly being TRBD1 (5 bases). Trimming shortened V by 6 bases and J by 5 bases, and 14 bases separated the two germline ends. This CDR3 is built from 14 residues. Germline V lookup: CDR1 MDHEN, CDR2 SYDVKM. The CDR3 loop is CASRTRGEDQPQHF. CDR3 nucleotides: TGTGCCAGCAGGACACGGGGCGAGGATCAGCCCCAGCATTTT.

The rearrangement links TRBV19 to TRBJ1-2; 7 positions match TRBD1. This CDR3 spans 12 amino acids. Trimming took 9 bases from V and 2 from J; bases not matched to a gene: 3. CDR1 is LNHDA and CDR2 is SQIVND in the germline V gene (reference sequence). CDR3 sequence: CASRQGNYGYTF. The CDR3 coding sequence is TGTGCCAGCCGACAGGGCAACTATGGCTACACCTTC.

The rearrangement joins TRBV28 to TRBJ2-1, with TRBD2 matching over 7 bases. CDR3 size: 12 residues. Germline trimming cut 2 bases from V and 14 bases from J; bases unmatched to any gene: 6. Per germline, CDR1 MDHEN and CDR2 SYDVKM. The CDR3 nucleotides are TGTGCCAGCAGTTTAATTCGGCGGGAGAAGTTCTTC. It yields the protein CASSLIRREKFF. The entire variable domain, with the rest obtained from reference TRBV28 and TRBJ2-1, is as follows: DVKVTQSSRYLVKRTGEKVFLECVQDMDHENMFWYRQDPGLGLRLIYFSYDVKMKEKGDIPEGYSVSREKKERFSLILESASTNQTSMYLCASSLIRREKFFGPGTRLTVL.

This chain links TRBV7-9 with TRBJ2-6, with unresolved D. This CDR3 region has 15 residues. Per the germline V gene, CDR1 is SEHNR and CDR2 is FQNEAQ (reference sequence). V was pared by 2 bases and J by 1 base, with 6 bases between. The CDR3 DNA reads TGTGCCAGCAGCTTACGGGCGTCTGGGGCCAACGTCCTGACTTTC. It codes for CASSLRASGANVLTF.

The chain combines TRBV5-6 with TRBJ2-7; the match to TRBD2 covers 11 bases. V dropped 5 bases and J dropped 7; count of bases not matched to a gene: 11. This CDR3 has 15 residues. The germline gives CDR1 SGHDT, CDR2 YYEEEE. In DNA, the CDR3 is TGTGCCAGCAGAGATTCTAGCGGGAGGCCGAGAGAGCAGTACTTC. It yields the protein CASRDSSGRPREQYF.

Only one count was recorded for this clone. This chain joins TRBV30 and TRBJ1-1, with no clear D. Per germline, CDR1 GTSNPN and CDR2 SVGIG (reference sequence). V was clipped by 3 bases and J by 11 bases, with 13 bases between them. The CDR3 extends over 11 amino acids. The DNA for the CDR3 is TGTGCCTGGAGAAGTCCTCGGAGGGCTTTCTTT. This translates into CAWRSPRRAFF. The whole variable domain, remainder taken from reference TRBV30 and TRBJ1-1, is SQTIHQWPATLVQPVGSPLSLECTVEGTSNPNLYWYRQAAGRGLQLLFYSVGIGQISSEVPQNLSASRPQDRQFILSSKKLLLSDSGFYLCAWRSPRRAFFGQGTRLTVV.

The CDR3 DNA reads TGTGCCAGCAGTCTCGACAGGGGAGGAAACAATGAGCAGTTCTTC. Amino acids: CASSLDRGGNNEQFF. The chain is built from TRBV27 and TRBJ2-1; 8 bases map to TRBD1. The J segment lost 5 bases and the V segment lost 5 bases, leaving 8 bases of the junction unmatched. CDR1 and CDR2 from the germline V gene are MNHEY and SMNVEV (reference sequence). The CDR3 sequence is 15 residues long.